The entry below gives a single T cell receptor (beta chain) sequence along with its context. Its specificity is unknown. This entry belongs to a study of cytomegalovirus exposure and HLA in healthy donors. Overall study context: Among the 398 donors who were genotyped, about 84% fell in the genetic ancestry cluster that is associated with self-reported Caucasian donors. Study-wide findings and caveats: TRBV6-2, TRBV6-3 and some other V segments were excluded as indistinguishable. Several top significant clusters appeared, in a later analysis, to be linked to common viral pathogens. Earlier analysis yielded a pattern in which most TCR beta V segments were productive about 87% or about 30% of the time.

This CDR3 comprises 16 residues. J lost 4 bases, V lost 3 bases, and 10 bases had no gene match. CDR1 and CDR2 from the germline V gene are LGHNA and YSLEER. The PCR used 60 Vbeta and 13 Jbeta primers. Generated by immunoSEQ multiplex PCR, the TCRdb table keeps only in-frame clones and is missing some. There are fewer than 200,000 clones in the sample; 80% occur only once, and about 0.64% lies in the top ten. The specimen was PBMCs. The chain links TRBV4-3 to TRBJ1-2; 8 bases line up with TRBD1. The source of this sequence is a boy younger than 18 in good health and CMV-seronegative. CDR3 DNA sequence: TGCGCCAGCAGCCAGGCGGGACAGGACGTTTCCTATGGCTACACCTTC. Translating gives CASSQAGQDVSYGYTF.